These 5 T cell receptor beta chains were sequenced from one sample in a study of blood T cell repertoires in COVID-19. TCRdb keeps only in-frame clones here, not all; method: immunoSEQ multiplex PCR. Seen here are 110,000 to 150,000 clones, more than 70% observed once, and the top ten hold around 5.5%. The sample consisted of PBMCs or T cells enriched from blood (not recorded which). The receptor source for this set is a man aged 35 to 55 with acute COVID-19.

The chain has TRBV5-8 and TRBJ1-3; no reliable D call. Trimming pared 5 bases from V and 0 bases from J, leaving 6 bases between. CDR3 length equals 13 residues. Germline-derived CDR1 and CDR2 are SGHTS and YDEGEE. The CDR3 region is CASRLISGNTIYF. The CDR3 bases are TGTGCCAGCAGATTAATCTCTGGAAACACCATATATTTT.

The rearrangement uses TRBV4-1 and TRBJ2-7; no reliable D call. This CDR3 comprises 14 residues. Trimming cost V 2 bases and J 1 base, with 9 bases left between them. Germline V gene sequence: CDR1 MGHRA, CDR2 YSYEKL. CDR3 protein: CASSQFGSSYEQYF. The CDR3 DNA follows: TGCGCCAGCAGCCAATTTGGCAGTTCCTACGAGCAGTACTTC.

The chain recombines TRBV7-2 with TRBJ2-1, with D maybe TRBD1 (6 bases). The CDR3 has 18 residues. Per the germline V gene, CDR1 is SGHTA and CDR2 is FQGNSA. V was pared by 4 bases and J by 2 bases, with 21 bases between. CDR3 region: CASSSGDPGVFPYNEQFF. DNA for the CDR3: TGTGCCAGCAGCTCAGGGGATCCAGGGGTCTTTCCCTACAATGAGCAGTTCTTC.

The J gene is TRBJ1-1, the V gene TRBV10-1; the match to TRBD1 covers 7 bases. CDR1 is WNHNN and CDR2 is SYGVQD in the germline V gene (reference sequence). J lost 3 bases, V lost 2 bases, and 9 bases had no gene match. The CDR3 extends over 16 amino acids. The CDR3, as DNA: TGCGCCAGCAGTGAGGACAGGGTCGGAGGGGACACTGAAGCTTTCTTT. Its translation: CASSEDRVGGDTEAFF.

The rearrangement joins TRBV4-3 to TRBJ2-1, with TRBD2 matching over 8 bases. V shed 1 base and J 8 bases; nucleotides not matched to a gene: 7. Germline V lookup: CDR1 LGHNA, CDR2 YSLEER. The CDR3 is 15 amino acids. CDR3 amino acids: CASSQATGGLHEQFF. CDR3 DNA: TGCGCCAGCAGCCAAGCTACGGGGGGGCTCCATGAGCAGTTCTTC.